Listed below are T cell receptor beta chains from one sample, sequenced in a study of T cell responses to AZD1222 COVID-19 vaccine. Some clones are missing from TCRdb's copy, which holds only in-frame ones; the method was immunoSEQ multiplex PCR. The profile shows approximately 150,000 clones, about 93% of them singletons. The sequences come from peripheral blood, collected on day 0 of AZD1222 vaccination. All receptors come from an adult in good health. Each CDR3 is given with its conserved first and last residue.

V: TRBV12-2; J: TRBJ1-2; length: 19; CDR3: CASRSVGQDQHSSNYGYTF
V: TRBV28; J: TRBJ1-1; length: 12; CDR3: CASRTPGGTTFF
V: TRBV18; J: TRBJ1-3; length: 16; CDR3: CASSPTQALSGNTIYF
V: TRBV5-1; J: TRBJ1-4; length: 15; CDR3: CASGVDREGNEKLFF
V: TRBV6-5; J: TRBJ2-3; length: 15; CDR3: CASSPPGLAGNTQYF
V: TRBV10-3; J: TRBJ2-5; length: 15; CDR3: CAISDGLGGRETQYF
V: TRBV7-3; J: TRBJ1-1; length: 13; CDR3: CASSGGMNTEAFF
V: TRBV20-1; J: TRBJ1-1; length: 11; CDR3: CSARGGTEAFF
V: TRBV28; J: TRBJ1-4; length: 12; CDR3: CASKHPNEKLFF
V: TRBV4-2; J: TRBJ1-2; length: 13; CDR3: CASSQDGGYGYTF
V: TRBV7-3; J: TRBJ1-2; length: 19; CDR3: CASRDYSDRRSVAHYGYTF
V: TRBV2; J: TRBJ1-6; length: 11; CDR3: CASNGESPLHF
V: TRBV5-1; J: TRBJ1-2; length: 14; CDR3: CASSFSGTDYGYTF
V: TRBV4-1; J: TRBJ1-2; length: 13; CDR3: CASSQDFRVGYTF
V: TRBV6-1; J: TRBJ1-2; length: 13; CDR3: CASSERGGYGYTF